One sample yielded the 14 T cell receptor beta chains listed below, sequenced in a study of shared T cell receptors in the human thymus (dated by TCRdb to the early 2020s). The library was built by means of the immunoSEQ multiplex PCR assay. Drawn from immuneACCESS, this table holds only the in-frame rearrangements with V and J called that TCRdb kept. Clones are partly lost; checked studies trace under half to an unresolved V gene and leave the rest unexplained. This sample lists hundreds of thousands of clones; 80% to 90% were detected once. The top ten hold over 0.008% of the sample. This sample was also put to use in a study of human thymus T cells.

What was sequenced was thymocytes. These receptors were obtained from a girl less than two years old with a congenital heart defect. Donor details come from another sample of the same person, matched by shared clones.

This clone was detected only once. V and J are TRBV6-6 and TRBJ2-5; the D gene is possibly TRBD2 (6 bases). Germline CDR1 MNHNY, CDR2 SVGAGI (reference sequence). Trimming cost V 2 bases and J 1 base, with 11 bases left between them. The CDR3 consists of 15 residues. CDR3 sequence: CASSYRRLGQETQYF. In DNA, the CDR3 is TGTGCCAGCAGTTACCGGCGACTAGGCCAAGAGACCCAGTACTTC.

The J gene is TRBJ2-7, the V gene TRBV6-1; possible D gene TRBD1, 6 bases. The CDR3 runs to 12 residues. Trimming took 7 bases from V and 5 from J, leaving 12 bases between them. Germline assignment: CDR1 MNHNS and CDR2 SASEGT. CDR3 region: CASTSGAHEQYF. For the CDR3, the DNA is TGTGCCAGCACCTCAGGGGCCCACGAGCAGTACTTC.

This chain connects TRBV6-4 to TRBJ1-2; TRBD1 matches 9 bases. After removal of 0 bases from V and 4 bases from J, the junction contained 3 bases not matched to a gene. Germline-derived CDR1 and CDR2 are MRHNA and SNTAGT. This CDR3 spans 15 amino acids. The CDR3 loop reads CASSDSDRGGYGYTF. As DNA, the CDR3 is TGTGCCAGCAGTGACTCGGACAGGGGAGGCTATGGCTACACCTTC.

The genes are TRBV30 and TRBJ1-6; perhaps TRBD1 as D (6 bases). Germline V gene sequence: CDR1 GTSNPN, CDR2 SVGIG (reference sequence). Trimming shortened V by 3 bases and J by 9 bases, and 15 bases separated the two germline ends. CDR3 size: 14 residues. This CDR3 reads CAWRTNTGSSPLHF. The CDR3 DNA sequence: TGTGCCTGGAGAACTAATACAGGGTCTTCACCCCTCCACTTT.

The chain carries TRBV4-1 and TRBJ1-2; perhaps TRBD1 as D (6 bases). This CDR3 contains 18 residues. CDR1 and CDR2 (germline): MGHRA, YSYEKL. V was shortened by 1 base and J by 0 bases, with 18 bases between the two germline ends. Here the CDR3 reads CASSQGPLTTGTNYGYTF. The DNA for the CDR3 is TGCGCCAGCAGCCAAGGACCCCTTACAACAGGGACTAACTATGGCTACACCTTC.

This chain uses TRBV29-1 with TRBJ2-1, with a weak D call TRBD2 (7 bases). The CDR3 length is 16 residues. Looked up from germline, CDR1 is SQVTM and CDR2 is ANQGSEA. V was trimmed by 4 bases and J by 5 bases, leaving 21 bases between them. The CDR3 region is CSVAGGKAGAHNEQFF. As DNA, the CDR3 is TGCAGCGTTGCGGGGGGCAAGGCGGGGGCCCACAATGAGCAGTTCTTC.

The chain uses TRBV6-4 and TRBJ1-6; D is perhaps TRBD1 (6 bases). Per the germline V gene, CDR1 is MRHNA and CDR2 is SNTAGT. V lost 6 bases, J lost 6 bases, and 15 bases lay in between. The CDR3 has 15 amino acids. The DNA of the CDR3 is TGTGCCAGCAGATTACAGGGCGAGGCTAATTCACCCCTCCACTTT. This encodes CASRLQGEANSPLHF.

The CDR3 DNA follows: TGCGCCAGCAGCGCTATCCCGACAGGGGATGGGGCTTCTGGAAACACCATATATTTT. It yields the protein CASSAIPTGDGASGNTIYF. V is TRBV4-3 and J is TRBJ1-3; 8 bases are a match to TRBD1. V lost 5 bases to trimming and J lost 1 base; unmatched junction nucleotides: 16. CDR3 length equals 19 residues. The germline V gene encodes CDR1 LGHNA and CDR2 YSLEER.

V usage is TRBV6-1 and J usage is TRBJ1-1; 8 bases line up with TRBD1. Germline lookup yields CDR1 MNHNS and CDR2 SASEGT. CDR3 length: 17 residues. The trim removed 1 base at V and 1 base at J, leaving 8 bases unmatched. For the CDR3, the DNA is TGTGCCAGCAGTGAAGTAAGGGACAGGCCCCCGAACACTGAAGCTTTCTTT. This codes for CASSEVRDRPPNTEAFF.

This rearrangement joins TRBV4-1 to TRBJ1-1, with a possible D match to TRBD1 (6 bases). In germline, CDR1 is MGHRA, CDR2 YSYEKL. This CDR3 has 12 amino acids. V gave up 3 bases and J gave up 7 bases, with 9 bases separating them. The CDR3 coding sequence is TGCGCCAGCAGCCACCTACAGGGTGAAGCTTTCTTT. Translating gives CASSHLQGEAFF.

Only a few counts were recorded for this clone. The rearrangement joins TRBV5-1 to TRBJ2-5; possible D gene TRBD1, 6 bases. Germline V gene data show CDR1 as SGHRS and CDR2 as YFSETQ. CDR3 length equals 16 residues. Deletions cut 4 bases from V and 5 bases from J, with 21 bases between. The CDR3 loop is CASSPATTGKGETQYF. For the CDR3, the DNA is TGCGCCAGCAGCCCCGCCACCACAGGGAAAGGGGAGACCCAGTACTTC.

The rearrangement uses TRBV2 and TRBJ1-4; 10 nucleotides agree with TRBD1. V was pared by 8 bases and J by 7 bases, with 7 bases of the junction left unmatched. Germline loops: CDR1 SNHLY, CDR2 FYNNEI. The CDR3 has 14 residues. The CDR3 here is CASDRDRGGEKLFF. CDR3 in DNA: TGTGCCAGCGACCGGGACAGGGGAGGTGAAAAACTGTTTTTT.

This clone was seen only once. The chain joins TRBV2 to TRBJ2-3; possibly TRBD2 for D (6 bases). The CDR3 covers 13 residues. Germline V gives CDR1 SNHLY, CDR2 FYNNEI. V lost 4 bases and J 5 bases, leaving 10 bases between the germline ends. In nucleotides, the CDR3 is TGTGCCAGCAGTGGTGAAGCGGGAGATACGCAGTATTTT. It is translated as CASSGEAGDTQYF.

The chain carries TRBV13 and TRBJ1-2; D call uncertain. This CDR3 comprises 16 residues. Germline V gives CDR1 PRHDT, CDR2 FYEKMQ (reference sequence). Trimming cost V 5 bases and J 0 bases, with 16 bases left between them. CDR3 nucleotide sequence: TGTGCCAGCAGCCCCGCGGGTTTGGTTACTAACTATGGCTACACCTTC. Its protein product is CASSPAGLVTNYGYTF.